This TCR beta chain was recovered during a study of T cells after yellow fever vaccination. Overall study context: Fractions of limited cellularity were prepared by means of SMART-Seq v4 Ultra Low Input.

TCR cDNA, made by 5'RACE template switching, carried an added universal primer site and UMIs. Each CDR3 protein is one row after TCRdb ran MiXCR on the 5' RACE reads. The table records 450,000 to 650,000 distinct CDR3 sequences, about a fifth of them present only once. Germline values: CDR1 SGHRS, CDR2 YFSETQ. The CDR3 is made up of 15 amino acids. V lost 2 bases to trimming and J lost 0 bases; unmatched junction nucleotides: 1. Note on this clonotype: Its antigen is undetermined.

Study-level findings and limits: Abundant clonotypes (contaminants from the bulk population) could be present in FACS-sorted repertoires. The study re-detected most primary-vaccination clones after the booster (roughly 96% CD4, approximately 88% CD8).

This clonotype was obtained from a young man who received the YFV17D yellow fever vaccine. Specimen: PBMCs, collected roughly 20 days after the first yellow fever vaccination. The chain combines TRBV5-1 with TRBJ2-5, with 10 bases fitting TRBD2. CDR3 coding DNA: TGCGCCAGCAGCTTTAGCGGGGGGCACCAAGAGACCCAGTACTTC. It codes for CASSFSGGHQETQYF.